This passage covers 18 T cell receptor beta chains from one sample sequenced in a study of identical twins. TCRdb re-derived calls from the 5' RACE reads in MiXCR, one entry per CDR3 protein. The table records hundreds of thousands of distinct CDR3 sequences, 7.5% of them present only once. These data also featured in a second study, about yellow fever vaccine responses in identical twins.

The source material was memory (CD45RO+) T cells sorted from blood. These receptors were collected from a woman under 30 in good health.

CDR3 coding DNA: TGTGCCAGCAGACCGGGACAGGGGGCGCCTATCACCGGGGAGCTGTTTTTT. It encodes CASRPGQGAPITGELFF. This sequence joins TRBV28 and TRBJ2-2; 12 bases match TRBD1. Trimming removed 6 bases from V and 4 bases from J; junction bases left unmatched: 9. This CDR3 has 17 residues. CDR1 MDHEN and CDR2 SYDVKM come from the germline V gene.

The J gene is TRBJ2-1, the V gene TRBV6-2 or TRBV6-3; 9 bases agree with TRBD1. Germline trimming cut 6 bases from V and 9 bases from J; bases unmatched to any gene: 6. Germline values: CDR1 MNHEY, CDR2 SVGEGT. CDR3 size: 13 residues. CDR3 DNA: TGTGCCAGCAGAACAGGGGGCTTTGGTGAGCAGTTCTTC. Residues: CASRTGGFGEQFF.

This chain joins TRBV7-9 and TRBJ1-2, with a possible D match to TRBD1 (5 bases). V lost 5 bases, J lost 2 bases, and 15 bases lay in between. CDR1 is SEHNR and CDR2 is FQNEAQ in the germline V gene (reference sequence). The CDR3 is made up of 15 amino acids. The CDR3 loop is CASSTSDITNYGYTF. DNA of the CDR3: TGTGCCAGCAGCACCTCGGACATAACCAACTATGGCTACACCTTC.

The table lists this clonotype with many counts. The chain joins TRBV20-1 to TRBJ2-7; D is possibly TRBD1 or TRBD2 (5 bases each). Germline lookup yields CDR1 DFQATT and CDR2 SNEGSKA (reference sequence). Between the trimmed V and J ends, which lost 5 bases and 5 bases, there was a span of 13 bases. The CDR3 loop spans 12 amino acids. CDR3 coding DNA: TGCAGTGCTGGGGGTGGCCTGAACGAGCAGTACTTC. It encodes CSAGGGLNEQYF.

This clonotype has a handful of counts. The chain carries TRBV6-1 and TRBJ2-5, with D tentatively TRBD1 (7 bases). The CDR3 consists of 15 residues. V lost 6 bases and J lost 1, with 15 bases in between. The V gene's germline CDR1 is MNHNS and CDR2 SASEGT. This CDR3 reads CASRRQGLTQETQYF. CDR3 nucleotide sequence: TGTGCCAGCAGGAGACAGGGACTTACCCAAGAGACCCAGTACTTC.

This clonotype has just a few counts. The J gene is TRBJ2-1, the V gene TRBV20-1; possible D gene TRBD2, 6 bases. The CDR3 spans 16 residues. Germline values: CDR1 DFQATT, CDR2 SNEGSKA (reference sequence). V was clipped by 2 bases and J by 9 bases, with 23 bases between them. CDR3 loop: CSARRTRDSIYGEQFF. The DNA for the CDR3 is TGCAGTGCTAGACGAACCCGGGACTCGATCTACGGTGAGCAGTTCTTC.

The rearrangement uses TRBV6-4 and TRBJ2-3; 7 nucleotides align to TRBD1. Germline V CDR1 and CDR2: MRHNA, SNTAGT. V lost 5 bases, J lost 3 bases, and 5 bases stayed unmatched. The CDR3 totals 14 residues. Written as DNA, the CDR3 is TGTGCCAGCAGTAAGGGACAGCCTACAGATACGCAGTATTTT. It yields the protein CASSKGQPTDTQYF.

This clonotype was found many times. CDR3 DNA sequence: TGCAGTGCTTCGTACGGGACAGGCGCAGTTGGTAGTCTGTACTTC. Protein product: CSASYGTGAVGSLYF. This chain uses TRBV20-1 with TRBJ2-7, with 8 bases identical to TRBD1. The CDR3 runs to 15 residues. In germline, CDR1 is DFQATT, CDR2 SNEGSKA (reference sequence). The J segment lost 12 bases and the V segment lost 5 bases, leaving 21 bases of the junction unmatched.

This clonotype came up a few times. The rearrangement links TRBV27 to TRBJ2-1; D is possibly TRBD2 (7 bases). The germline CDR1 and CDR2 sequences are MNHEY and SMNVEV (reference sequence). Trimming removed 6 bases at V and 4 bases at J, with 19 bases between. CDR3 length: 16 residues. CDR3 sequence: CASRGAGDTAYNEQFF. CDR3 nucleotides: TGTGCCAGCAGGGGGGCGGGAGACACCGCTTACAATGAGCAGTTCTTC.

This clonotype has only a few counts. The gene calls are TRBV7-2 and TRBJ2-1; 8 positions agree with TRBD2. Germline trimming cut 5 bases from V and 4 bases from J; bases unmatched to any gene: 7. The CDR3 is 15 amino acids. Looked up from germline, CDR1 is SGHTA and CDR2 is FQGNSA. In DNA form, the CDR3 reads TGTGCCAGCAGCGCCCCGGGGGGGCCGTACAATGAGCAGTTCTTC. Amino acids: CASSAPGGPYNEQFF.

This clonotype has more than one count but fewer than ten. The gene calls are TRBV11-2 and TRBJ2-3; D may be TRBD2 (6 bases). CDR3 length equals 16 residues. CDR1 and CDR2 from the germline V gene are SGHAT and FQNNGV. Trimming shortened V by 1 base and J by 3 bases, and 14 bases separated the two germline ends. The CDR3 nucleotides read TGTGCCAGCAGCTTAGCCGGGGACTCGAGTACAGATACGCAGTATTTT. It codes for CASSLAGDSSTDTQYF.

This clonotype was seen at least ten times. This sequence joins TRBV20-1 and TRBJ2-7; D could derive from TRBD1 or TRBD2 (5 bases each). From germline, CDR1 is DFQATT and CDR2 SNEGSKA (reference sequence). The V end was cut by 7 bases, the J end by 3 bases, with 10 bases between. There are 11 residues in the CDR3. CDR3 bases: TGCAGTGAGGGGACGATCTACGAGCAGTACTTC. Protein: CSEGTIYEQYF.

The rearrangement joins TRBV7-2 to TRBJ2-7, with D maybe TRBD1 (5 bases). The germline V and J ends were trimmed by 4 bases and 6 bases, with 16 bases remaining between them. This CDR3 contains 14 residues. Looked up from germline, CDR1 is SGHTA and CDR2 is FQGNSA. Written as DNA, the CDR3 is TGTGCCAGCAGCTCGACGCCGGCAAGGGGCGAGCAGTACTTC. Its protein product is CASSSTPARGEQYF.

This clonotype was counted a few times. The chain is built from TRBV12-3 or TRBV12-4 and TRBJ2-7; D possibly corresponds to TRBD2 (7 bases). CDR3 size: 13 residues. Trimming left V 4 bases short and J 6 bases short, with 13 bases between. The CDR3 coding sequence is TGTGCCAGCAGTTGGGGGGGCGACTCCGAGCAGTACTTC. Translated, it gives CASSWGGDSEQYF.

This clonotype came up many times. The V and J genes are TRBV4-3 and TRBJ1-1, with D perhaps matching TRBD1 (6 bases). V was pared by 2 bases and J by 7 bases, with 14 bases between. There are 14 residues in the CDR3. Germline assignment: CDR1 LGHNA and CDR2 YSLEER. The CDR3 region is CASSQSGGLGEAFF. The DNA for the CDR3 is TGCGCCAGCAGCCAAAGCGGGGGGCTGGGTGAAGCTTTCTTT.

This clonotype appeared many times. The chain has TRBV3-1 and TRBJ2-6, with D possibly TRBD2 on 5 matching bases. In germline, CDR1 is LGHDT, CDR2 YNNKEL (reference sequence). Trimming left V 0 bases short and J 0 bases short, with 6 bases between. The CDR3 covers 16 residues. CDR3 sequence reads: CASSQDGSSGANVLTF. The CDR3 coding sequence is TGTGCCAGCAGCCAAGATGGGAGCTCTGGGGCCAACGTCCTGACTTTC.

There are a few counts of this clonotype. In DNA form, the CDR3 reads TGTGCCAGCAGCTTAGAAATAGGTGGCTACACCTTC. Residues: CASSLEIGGYTF. The chain is built from TRBV7-2 and TRBJ1-2; D not resolved. The CDR3 runs 12 residues. Germline CDR1 reads SGHTA; CDR2 reads FQGNSA. The V end lost 1 base, the J end lost 7 bases, and 7 bases lay between the germline ends.

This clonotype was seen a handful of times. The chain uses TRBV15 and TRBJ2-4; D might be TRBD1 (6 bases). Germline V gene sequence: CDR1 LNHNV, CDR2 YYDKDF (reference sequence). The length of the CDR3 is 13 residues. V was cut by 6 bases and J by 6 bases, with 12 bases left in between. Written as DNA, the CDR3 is TGTGCCACCAGGGCGACAGGTCCAAACATTCAGTACTTC. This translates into CATRATGPNIQYF.